This T cell receptor beta chain was retrieved from a study of shared clonotypes between healthy human individuals. V was clipped by 6 bases and J by 2 bases; unmatched bases: 8. Germline V gene sequence: CDR1 MDHEN, CDR2 SYDVKM. This CDR3 is 16 amino acids long. The deep-level immunoSEQ assay was used. This table comes from immunoSEQ multiplex PCR, and its TCRdb copy is limited to in-frame clones, with some not included. The sample lists about 490,000 clones; around four fifths were seen once. The rearrangement links TRBV28 to TRBJ2-1, with TRBD2 matching 9 bases. Sequenced: PBMCs. The receptor comes from a woman aged 40 to 50 in good health. Some clones in this sample may be carry-over from other donors' samples. The CDR3 bases are TGTGCCAGCAGCCAGCTCTGGACTAGCGCCTACAATGAGCAGTTCTTC. Its translation is CASSQLWTSAYNEQFF.